This entry is about one TCR beta chain. The V end lost 1 base, the J end lost 8 bases, and 12 bases lay between the germline ends. This CDR3 has 14 residues. Germline values: CDR1 SGDLS, CDR2 YYNGEE. The data are from a study of control samples from healthy donors and cancer patients. Assay used: immunoSEQ multiplex PCR; TCRdb lists only in-frame clones, some missing. The sample shows around 83,000 clones, roughly 93% of them seen only once. Sequencing was performed on PBMCs. This chain joins TRBV9 and TRBJ1-4; maybe TRBD1 (5 bases). The clonotype was recovered from a woman aged 40 to 55 with lung cancer. CDR3 coding DNA: TGTGCCAGCAGCGTAAGGTCAGGGAACGAAAAACTGTTTTTT. This codes for CASSVRSGNEKLFF.